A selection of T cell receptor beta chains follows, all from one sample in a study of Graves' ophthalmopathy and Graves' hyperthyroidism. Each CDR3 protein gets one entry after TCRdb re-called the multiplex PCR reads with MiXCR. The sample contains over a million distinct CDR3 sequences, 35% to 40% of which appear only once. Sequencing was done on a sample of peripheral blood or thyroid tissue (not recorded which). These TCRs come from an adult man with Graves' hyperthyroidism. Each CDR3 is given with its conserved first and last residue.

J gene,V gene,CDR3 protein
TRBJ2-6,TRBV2,CASSWGGPGANVLTF
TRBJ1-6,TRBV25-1,CASSPLGQLNSPLHF
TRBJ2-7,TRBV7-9,CASSFGTGEHEQYF
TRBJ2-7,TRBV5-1,CASSPLRVSDYEQYF
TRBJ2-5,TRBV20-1,CSARRTIEETQYF
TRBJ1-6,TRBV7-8,CASSFSVLSSYNSPLHF
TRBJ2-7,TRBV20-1,CSADPGAAPWEQYF
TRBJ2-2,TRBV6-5,CASKTGELFF
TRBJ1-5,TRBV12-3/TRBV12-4,CASRGLEGIGGNQPQHF
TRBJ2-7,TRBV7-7,CASSLEAGPTYEQYF
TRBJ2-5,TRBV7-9,CASSQQISGGQETQYF
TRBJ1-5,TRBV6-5,CASSYSSPSHSNQPQHF
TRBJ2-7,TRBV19,CASSIDRPGTYEQYF
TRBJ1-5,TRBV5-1,CASSLAPGQGYQPQHF
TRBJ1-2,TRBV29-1,CSVASQGYGYTF
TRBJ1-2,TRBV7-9,CASSLGGRSNYGYTF
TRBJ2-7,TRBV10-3,CASSAPGVSYEQYF
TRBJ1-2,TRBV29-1,CSVNAGEDYGYTF
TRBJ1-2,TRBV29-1,CSVLDRSNYGYTF
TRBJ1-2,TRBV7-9,CASSRGQDGYTF
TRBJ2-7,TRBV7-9,CASSLAQDNEQYF
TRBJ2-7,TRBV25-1,CASSLQGPLSYEQYF